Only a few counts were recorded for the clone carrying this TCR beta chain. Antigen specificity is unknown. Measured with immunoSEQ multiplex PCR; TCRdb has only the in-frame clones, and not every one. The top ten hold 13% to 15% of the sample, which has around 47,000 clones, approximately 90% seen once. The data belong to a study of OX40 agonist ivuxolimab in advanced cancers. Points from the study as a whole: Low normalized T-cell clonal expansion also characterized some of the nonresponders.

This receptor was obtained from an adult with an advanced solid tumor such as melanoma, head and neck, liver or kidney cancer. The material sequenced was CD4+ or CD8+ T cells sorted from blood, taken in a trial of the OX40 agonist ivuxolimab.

CDR3 residues: CASSIEGQSAYEQYF. For the CDR3, the DNA is TGTGCCAGTAGTATTGAGGGACAGAGTGCCTACGAGCAGTACTTC. The chain uses TRBV19 and TRBJ2-7; 7 bases are shared with TRBD1. This CDR3 comprises 15 residues. Germline assignment: CDR1 LNHDA and CDR2 SQIVND (reference sequence). The trim removed 3 bases at V and 2 bases at J, leaving 7 bases unmatched.